The T cell receptor (beta chain) under discussion was sequenced for a study of CD8 T cells in ankylosing spondylitis. General study points: Made up of under 10 highly homologous variants, a TCR beta motif appeared characteristic of ankylosing spondylitis blood.

Library preparation for TCR beta used quantitative 5'-RACE with molecular barcodes. Via MiXCR, TCRdb re-called the 5' RACE reads, giving one row per CDR3 protein. The sample has 650,000 to 800,000 distinct CDR3 sequences, roughly 19% seen once; the top ten hold about a fifth. CDR3 length: 13 residues. CDR1 and CDR2 from the germline V gene are SGHAT and FQNNGV. On this clonotype itself: Its antigen is undetermined. A read error may produce the germline difference seen at one junction end.

The chain is built from TRBV11-2 and TRBJ1-1, with D perhaps TRBD1 (5 bases). Sequencing input: blood, either unsorted or a sorted T cell fraction (not recorded which). This TCR was sampled from a male donor with ankylosing spondylitis. CDR3 region: CASSLQGQGGGWF. CDR3 bases: TGTGCCAGCAGCCTCCAAGGGCAGGGTGGAGGTTGGTTT.